This T cell receptor beta chain was obtained from a study of blood T cell repertoires in COVID-19. Study as a whole: T cells, B-cell-depleted T cells, or PBMCs supplied cDNA or gDNA.

In the authors' workflow: Amplification of reference gene primers was used by the study to estimate nucleated cell counts. The data were produced by immunoSEQ multiplex PCR, yet TCRdb's version contains in-frame clones alone and is incomplete. The V and J calls and clone size were taken over from that table, and D and trimming were inferred from the DNA. The sample has about 170,000 clones; roughly nine tenths are singletons. Adults between roughly 18 and 90 years of age took part from 20 to 25 US areas. The recovered donors of Cohort 3 showed two negative PCRs, clearance, or symptom resolution. The CDR3 totals 14 residues. V gave up 0 bases and J gave up 8 bases, with 11 bases separating them. Looked up from germline, CDR1 is ENHRY and CDR2 is SYGVKD.

The chain links TRBV10-3 to TRBJ2-1; D gene unclear. The sample comprised PBMCs or T cells enriched from blood (not recorded which). The sequence was obtained from a woman aged 45-59 years who had recovered from COVID-19. In nucleotides, the CDR3 is TGTGCCATCAGTGAGTCGTTACTAAACGATGAGCAGTTCTTC. It is translated as CAISESLLNDEQFF.